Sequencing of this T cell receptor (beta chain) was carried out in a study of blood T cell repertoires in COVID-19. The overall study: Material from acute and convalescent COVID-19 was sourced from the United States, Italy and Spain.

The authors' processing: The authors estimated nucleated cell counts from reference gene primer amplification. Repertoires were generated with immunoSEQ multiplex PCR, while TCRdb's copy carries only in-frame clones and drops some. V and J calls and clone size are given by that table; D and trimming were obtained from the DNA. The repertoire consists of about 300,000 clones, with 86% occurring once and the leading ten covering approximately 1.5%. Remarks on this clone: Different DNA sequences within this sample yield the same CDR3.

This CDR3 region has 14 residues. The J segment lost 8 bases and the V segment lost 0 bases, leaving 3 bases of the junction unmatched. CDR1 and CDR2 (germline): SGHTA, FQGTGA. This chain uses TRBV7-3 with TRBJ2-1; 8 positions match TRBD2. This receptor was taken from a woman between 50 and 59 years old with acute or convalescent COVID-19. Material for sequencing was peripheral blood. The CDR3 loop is CASSLTGAGDEQFF. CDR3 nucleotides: TGTGCCAGCAGCTTAACAGGAGCGGGAGATGAGCAGTTCTTC.